The 30 T cell receptor beta chains presented below share a single source sample, sequenced in a study of T cell responses to AZD1222 COVID-19 vaccine. Assay used: immunoSEQ multiplex PCR; TCRdb lists only in-frame clones, some missing. Here the sample spans 95,000 to 150,000 clones, more than 80% being singletons. The sequencing used peripheral blood, collected on day 0 of AZD1222 vaccination. The receptor set was obtained from an adult in good health.

This clone has a handful of counts. The chain joins TRBV27 to TRBJ2-7, with D perhaps being TRBD1 or TRBD2 (6 bases each). V was pared by 6 bases and J by 6 bases, with 24 bases between. The length of the CDR3 is 16 residues. Germline V gene sequence: CDR1 MNHEY, CDR2 SMNVEV (reference sequence). CDR3 nucleotide sequence: TGTGCCAGCAGCACTATGCGGGGCAGGGGTGCGCCCGAGCAGTACTTC. Encoded protein: CASSTMRGRGAPEQYF.

V usage is TRBV5-4 and J usage is TRBJ1-1; D not certain. The CDR3 is made up of 16 amino acids. The germline V and J ends were trimmed by 4 bases and 2 bases, with 18 bases remaining between them. Germline CDR1 is SGHNT and CDR2 is YYREEE (reference sequence). The CDR3 reads CASSRDPDVGNTEAFF. For the CDR3, the DNA is TGTGCCAGCAGCCGGGATCCCGATGTGGGTAACACTGAAGCTTTCTTT.

The chain employs TRBV5-1 and TRBJ1-1; D is uncertain. This CDR3 region has 13 residues. Trimming pared 3 bases from V and 0 bases from J, leaving 6 bases between. CDR1 is SGHRS, CDR2 YFSETQ, per germline. CDR3 sequence: CASSSSMNTEAFF. The CDR3 DNA reads as TGCGCCAGCAGCTCTAGCATGAACACTGAAGCTTTCTTT.

This chain connects TRBV10-3 to TRBJ2-7; D unresolved. The CDR3 consists of 13 residues. Germline CDR1 ENHRY, CDR2 SYGVKD. The ends were cut back, 6 bases at V and 3 bases at J, with 12 bases in the middle. For the CDR3, the DNA is TGTGCCATCAGCGCTGACACTAACTACGAGCAGTACTTC. Protein: CAISADTNYEQYF.

V usage is TRBV30 and J usage is TRBJ2-1, with D perhaps matching TRBD1 (6 bases). Trimming pared 1 base from V and 6 bases from J, leaving 10 bases between. CDR1 GTSNPN and CDR2 SVGIG come from the germline V gene (reference sequence). The CDR3 totals 13 residues. CDR3 coding DNA: TGTGCCTGGAGTGGCCGAGGGGGCAATGAGCAGTTCTTC. This codes for CAWSGRGGNEQFF.

The rearrangement joins TRBV5-1 to TRBJ2-3; D gene unclear. The V gene lost 5 bases and the J gene lost 2 bases, with 18 bases spanning the gap. Germline CDR1 SGHRS, CDR2 YFSETQ. The CDR3 spans 16 residues. Written as DNA, the CDR3 is TGCGCCAGCAGGGCCAGCACAACCATAACCACAGATACGCAGTATTTT. This codes for CASRASTTITTDTQYF. Supplemented by reference TRBV5-1 and TRBJ2-3, the full variable domain reads KAGVTQTPRYLIKTRGQQVTLSCSPISGHRSVSWYQQTPGQGLQFLFEYFSETQRNKGNFPGRFSGRQFSNSRSEMNVSTLELGDSALYLCASRASTTITTDTQYFGPGTRLTVL.

This chain uses TRBV6-5 with TRBJ2-1, with D possibly being TRBD2 (6 bases). Looked up from germline, CDR1 is MNHEY and CDR2 is SVGAGI. V was cut by 6 bases and J by 10 bases, with 13 bases left in between. The CDR3 extends over 12 amino acids. The CDR3 nucleotides are TGTGCCAGCAGAAGGGACTCCCGGGAGCAGTTCTTC. Amino acids: CASRRDSREQFF.

The chain is built from TRBV7-3 and TRBJ2-2, with 12 bases identical to TRBD2. This CDR3 contains 21 residues. Germline CDR1 and CDR2: SGHTA and FQGTGA. V was clipped by 5 bases and J by 0 bases; unmatched bases: 16. For the CDR3, the DNA is TGTGCCAGCAGCGCCTTACAGGTCTCCGGACTAGCGGGGCCGAACACCGGGGAGCTGTTTTTT. Encoded protein: CASSALQVSGLAGPNTGELFF.

This clone came up a few times. The rearrangement uses TRBV30 and TRBJ2-3; D is ambiguous. Trimming removed 3 bases from V and 6 bases from J, with 10 bases in between. This CDR3 spans 12 amino acids. Germline values: CDR1 GTSNPN, CDR2 SVGIG (reference sequence). CDR3 sequence (DNA): TGTGCCTGGAGAGAGTATGTGGATACGCAGTATTTT. It yields the protein CAWREYVDTQYF.

The V call is TRBV7-2, the J call TRBJ1-3, with D unclear. CDR1 and CDR2 from the germline V gene are SGHTA and FQGNSA. The CDR3 spans 16 residues. V lost 1 base to trimming and J lost 0 bases, with 10 bases between them. The CDR3 DNA follows: TGTGCCAGCAGCTTAGATCTGTTTCACTCTGGAAACACCATATATTTT. It translates to CASSLDLFHSGNTIYF.

The gene calls are TRBV30 and TRBJ1-2; maybe TRBD1 (6 bases). Looked up from germline, CDR1 is GTSNPN and CDR2 is SVGIG (reference sequence). Trimming removed 0 bases at V and 7 bases at J, with 12 bases between. The length of the CDR3 is 13 residues. CDR3 nucleotides: TGTGCCTGGAGTGTACAGGGTTCGGTTGGCTACACCTTC. Translated: CAWSVQGSVGYTF.

J is TRBJ1-5 and V is TRBV6-5; D is unresolved. Germline V gene data show CDR1 as MNHEY and CDR2 as SVGAGI. This CDR3 region has 15 residues. The V and J ends lost 3 bases and 1 base respectively, with 10 bases between them. CDR3 region: CASSYGLGSNQPQHF. CDR3 in DNA: TGTGCCAGCAGTTATGGGCTGGGAAGCAATCAGCCCCAGCATTTT.

This clone was counted a few times. The chain combines TRBV6-2 or TRBV6-3 with TRBJ1-5; TRBD1 is a possible D gene (5 bases). V was pared by 6 bases and J by 2 bases, with 17 bases between. The V gene's germline CDR1 is MNHEY and CDR2 SVGEGT. CDR3 length equals 16 residues. CDR3 loop: CASSHGAGEGNQPQHF. The CDR3 DNA follows: TGTGCCAGCAGCCACGGTGCGGGGGAGGGCAATCAGCCCCAGCATTTT.

This sequence joins TRBV4-1 and TRBJ2-4; 7 bases match TRBD2. CDR1 is MGHRA and CDR2 is YSYEKL in the germline V gene. This CDR3 has 15 residues. J gave up 9 bases and V 4 bases, and 12 bases lay outside the gene matches. CDR3 sequence reads: CASSPWTRGSSIQYF. CDR3 nucleotides: TGCGCCAGCAGCCCCTGGACTAGAGGGTCGAGCATTCAGTACTTC.

The chain joins TRBV27 to TRBJ1-2, with D hard to call. With 3 bases removed from V and 5 bases from J, the gap between germline ends came to 22 bases. The CDR3 has 17 residues. CDR1 is MNHEY, CDR2 SMNVEV, per germline (reference sequence). CDR3 nucleotide sequence: TGTGCCAGCAGTTTTCGGGTCCGTCGCGGGGAAACATATGGCTACACCTTC. It translates to CASSFRVRRGETYGYTF.

This rearrangement joins TRBV28 to TRBJ2-7, with 8 bases that match TRBD1. In germline, CDR1 is MDHEN, CDR2 SYDVKM. The junction had 11 bases not matched to a gene; V was cut back by 3 bases and J by 7 bases. This CDR3 spans 15 amino acids. CDR3 nucleotides: TGTGCCAGCAGTTTCCAAGGACAGGGACAAGTTGAGCAGTACTTC. It codes for CASSFQGQGQVEQYF.

For the CDR3, the DNA is TGTGCCAGCAGTGAGCGCTATCAAGAGACCCAGTACTTC. Translated, it gives CASSERYQETQYF. This chain links TRBV7-2 with TRBJ2-5; D is ambiguous. CDR1 and CDR2 from the germline V gene are SGHTA and FQGNSA. CDR3 length: 13 amino acids. Trimming stripped 6 bases from V and 2 bases from J, with 10 bases between.

The chain has TRBV19 and TRBJ2-7; D not certain. CDR1 and CDR2 from the germline V gene are LNHDA and SQIVND (reference sequence). This CDR3 contains 13 residues. Trimming left V 3 bases short and J 9 bases short, with 15 bases between. CDR3 nucleotide sequence: TGTGCCAGTAGTATCACCCCCAATCAGGCGCAGTACTTC. This gives the protein CASSITPNQAQYF.

In its sample, this clone was seen a few times. This chain connects TRBV27 to TRBJ1-5; TRBD1 agrees at 7 bases. J gave up 1 base and V 3 bases, and 18 bases lay outside the gene matches. Germline loops: CDR1 MNHEY, CDR2 SMNVEV (reference sequence). The CDR3 is 20 residues long. The CDR3 coding sequence is TGTGCCAGCAGTTTGCACGGCAGGGGGGGTCGGAGTGAGAGCAATCAGCCCCAGCATTTT. Encoded protein: CASSLHGRGGRSESNQPQHF.

This rearrangement joins TRBV25-1 to TRBJ2-1, with TRBD1 matching 11 bases. Trimming cost V 1 base and J 3 bases; bases outside gene matches: 8. In germline, CDR1 is MGHDK, CDR2 SYGVNS. The CDR3 has 18 residues. This CDR3 is CASSELRGGTGGYNEQFF. The CDR3, as DNA: TGTGCCAGCAGTGAATTACGGGGAGGGACAGGGGGCTACAATGAGCAGTTCTTC. The whole variable domain, filled in from reference TRBV25-1 and TRBJ2-1, reads EADIYQTPRYLVIGTGKKITLECSQTMGHDKMYWYQQDPGMELHLIHYSYGVNSTEKGDLSSESTVSRIRTEHFPLTLESARPSHTSQYLCASSELRGGTGGYNEQFFGPGTRLTVL.

This rearrangement joins TRBV24-1 to TRBJ1-5; 9 nucleotides match TRBD1. J was trimmed by 5 bases and V by 5 bases; bases with no gene match: 3. Per germline, CDR1 KGHDR and CDR2 SFDVKD. There are 14 residues in the CDR3. CDR3: CATSGTGVDQPQHF. In DNA form, the CDR3 reads TGTGCCACCAGTGGGACAGGGGTGGATCAGCCCCAGCATTTT.

The V call is TRBV7-9, the J call TRBJ1-1; D possibly corresponds to TRBD1 (6 bases). Between the trimmed V and J ends, which lost 3 bases and 4 bases, there was a span of 21 bases. Germline assignment: CDR1 SEHNR and CDR2 FQNEAQ (reference sequence). The CDR3 has 17 amino acids. The DNA of the CDR3 is TGTGCCAGCAGCTTGGCCGGGACACCCATCGGGTTCACTGAAGCTTTCTTT. Encoded protein: CASSLAGTPIGFTEAFF.

J is TRBJ2-3 and V is TRBV7-8; 8 bases map to TRBD2. The CDR3 is 15 residues long. Looked up from germline, CDR1 is SGHVS and CDR2 is FQNEAQ. J gave up 4 bases and V 1 base, and 4 bases lay outside the gene matches. The CDR3 sequence: CASSLGSGAADTQYF. The CDR3 bases are TGTGCCAGCAGCTTAGGTAGCGGGGCGGCAGATACGCAGTATTTT.

This chain links TRBV4-3 with TRBJ1-4, with TRBD1 matching over 8 bases. This CDR3 spans 16 amino acids. CDR1 and CDR2 (germline): LGHNA, YSLEER. V lost 0 bases and J lost 6; bases outside the gene matches: 6. CDR3 residues: CASSQDPTGGYEKLFF. The DNA of the CDR3 is TGCGCCAGCAGCCAAGATCCAACAGGGGGATATGAAAAACTGTTTTTT.

This chain links TRBV29-1 with TRBJ2-2; possibly TRBD2 for D (5 bases). Trimming took off 4 bases at V and 7 bases at J, with 13 bases between the two ends. Germline V gene sequence: CDR1 SQVTM, CDR2 ANQGSEA. CDR3 length equals 13 residues. As DNA, the CDR3 is TGCAGCGTTGCCCCTCCGGGATTCGGGGAGCTGTTTTTT. Amino acids: CSVAPPGFGELFF.

This clone was recorded only once. The rearrangement uses TRBV28 and TRBJ1-5, with no clear D. The ends were cut back, 5 bases at V and 3 bases at J, with 17 bases in the middle. The CDR3 runs to 16 residues. Germline V lookup: CDR1 MDHEN, CDR2 SYDVKM. The CDR3, as DNA: TGTGCCAGCAGTCTCGAACATTGGGGTACCAATCAGCCCCAGCATTTT. Translating it yields CASSLEHWGTNQPQHF.

The V gene is TRBV4-1, the J gene TRBJ2-7; the D gene is possibly TRBD2 (6 bases). Germline CDR1 is MGHRA and CDR2 is YSYEKL. This CDR3 comprises 15 residues. Trimming took off 0 bases at V and 7 bases at J, with 16 bases between the two ends. CDR3 coding DNA: TGCGCCAGCAGCCAAGATCGAGGCGGGGCAGGAGAGCAGTACTTC. As protein: CASSQDRGGAGEQYF.

CDR3 DNA sequence: TGTGCCAGCAGTCTCAGCGGGAGTGACACCGGGGAGCTGTTTTTT. It is translated as CASSLSGSDTGELFF. This chain joins TRBV6-2 or TRBV6-3 and TRBJ2-2, with 8 bases matching TRBD2. The V and J ends lost 5 bases and 3 bases, in that order; junction bases with no gene match: 5. Germline values: CDR1 MNHEY, CDR2 SVGEGT. This CDR3 is built from 15 residues.

The chain recombines TRBV28 with TRBJ1-1; 11 bases agree with TRBD1. This CDR3 is built from 16 residues. The ends lost 2 bases at V and 4 bases at J; junction bases unmatched: 6. CDR1 is MDHEN, CDR2 SYDVKM, per germline. CDR3 bases: TGTGCCAGCAGTTTACCCGGGACAGGGGGTCGCACTGAAGCTTTCTTT. Translating gives CASSLPGTGGRTEAFF.

This chain joins TRBV19 and TRBJ2-7; possibly TRBD2 for D (6 bases). Trimming stripped 1 base from V and 0 bases from J, with 10 bases between. The CDR3 spans 15 residues. CDR1 and CDR2 (germline): LNHDA, SQIVND (reference sequence). The CDR3 DNA follows: TGTGCCAGTAGTATAGCGGGAGTTAGCTCCTACGAGCAGTACTTC. It is translated as CASSIAGVSSYEQYF.